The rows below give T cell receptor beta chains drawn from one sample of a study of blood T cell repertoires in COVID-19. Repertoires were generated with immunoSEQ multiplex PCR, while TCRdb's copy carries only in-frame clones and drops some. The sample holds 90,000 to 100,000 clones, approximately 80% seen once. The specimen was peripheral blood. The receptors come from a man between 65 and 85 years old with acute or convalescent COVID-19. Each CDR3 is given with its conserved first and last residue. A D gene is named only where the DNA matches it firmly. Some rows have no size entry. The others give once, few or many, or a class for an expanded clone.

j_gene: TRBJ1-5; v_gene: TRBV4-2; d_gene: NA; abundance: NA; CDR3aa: CASSQAPGGNQPQHF; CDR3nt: TGTGCCAGCAGCCAAGCTCCAGGGGGCAATCAGCCCCAGCATTTT
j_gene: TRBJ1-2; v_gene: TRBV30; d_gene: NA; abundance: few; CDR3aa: CAWSVQSYGYTF; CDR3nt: TGTGCCTGGAGTGTACAGAGCTATGGCTACACCTTC
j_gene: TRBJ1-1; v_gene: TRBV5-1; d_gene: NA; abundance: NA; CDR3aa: CASSLSGQPHERTEAFF; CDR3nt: TGCGCCAGCAGCTTGTCGGGACAACCCCATGAACGCACTGAAGCTTTCTTT
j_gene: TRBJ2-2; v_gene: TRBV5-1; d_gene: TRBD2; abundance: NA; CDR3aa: CASSFAGTSVLTGELFF; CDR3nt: TGCGCCAGCAGCTTCGCTGGGACTAGCGTTTTAACCGGGGAGCTGTTTTTT
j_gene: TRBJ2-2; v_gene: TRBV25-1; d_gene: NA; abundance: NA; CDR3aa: CASSQVGPTHTGELFF; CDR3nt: TGTGCCAGCAGTCAGGTGGGGCCAACCCACACCGGGGAGCTGTTTTTT
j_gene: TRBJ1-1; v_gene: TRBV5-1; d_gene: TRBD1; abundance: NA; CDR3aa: CASSLVRGRWAAEAFF; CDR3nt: TGCGCCAGCAGCTTGGTAAGGGGGCGATGGGCCGCTGAAGCTTTCTTT
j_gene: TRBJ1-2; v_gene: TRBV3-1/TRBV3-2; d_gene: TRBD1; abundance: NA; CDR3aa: CASSQRDRHNGYTF; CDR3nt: TGTGCCAGCAGCCAGAGGGACAGACATAATGGCTACACCTTC
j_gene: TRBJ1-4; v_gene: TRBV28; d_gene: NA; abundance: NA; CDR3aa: CASSLSSTNEKLFF; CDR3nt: TGTGCCAGCAGTCTCTCCTCTACCAATGAAAAACTGTTTTTT
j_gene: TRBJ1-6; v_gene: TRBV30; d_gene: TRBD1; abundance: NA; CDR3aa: CAWSPGQGNSPLHF; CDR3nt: TGTGCCTGGAGCCCGGGACAGGGGAATTCACCCCTCCACTTT
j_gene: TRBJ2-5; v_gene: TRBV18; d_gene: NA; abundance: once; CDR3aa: CASSDSLQETQYF; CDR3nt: TGTGCCAGCTCCGACAGCCTCCAAGAGACCCAGTACTTC
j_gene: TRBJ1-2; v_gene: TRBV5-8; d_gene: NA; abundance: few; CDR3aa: CASSLAATSYGYTF; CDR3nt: TGTGCCAGCAGCTTGGCAGCGACGAGCTATGGCTACACCTTC
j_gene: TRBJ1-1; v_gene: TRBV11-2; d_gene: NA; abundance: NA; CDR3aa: CASSSSYQRGTEAFF; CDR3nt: TGTGCCAGCAGCTCATCCTACCAAAGGGGCACTGAAGCTTTCTTT
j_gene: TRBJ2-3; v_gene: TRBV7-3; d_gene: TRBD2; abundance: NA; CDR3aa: CASSARLAGVSTDTQYF; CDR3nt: TGTGCCAGCAGCGCCCGACTAGCGGGGGTTTCCACAGATACGCAGTATTTT
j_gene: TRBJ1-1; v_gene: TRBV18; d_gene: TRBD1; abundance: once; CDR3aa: CASSPNRDRAAEAFF; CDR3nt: TGTGCCAGCTCACCAAACAGGGACAGGGCGGCTGAAGCTTTCTTT
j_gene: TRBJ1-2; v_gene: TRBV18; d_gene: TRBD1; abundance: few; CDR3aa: CASSQTLDRGNYGYTF; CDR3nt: TGTGCCAGCTCACAAACCTTGGACAGGGGGAATTATGGCTACACCTTC
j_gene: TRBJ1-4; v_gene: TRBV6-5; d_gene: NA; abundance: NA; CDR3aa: CASSYSRTANEKLFF; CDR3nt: TGTGCCAGCAGTTACTCCCGGACAGCTAATGAAAAACTGTTTTTT
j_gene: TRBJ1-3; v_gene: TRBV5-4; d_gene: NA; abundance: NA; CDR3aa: CASSLRGPGNTIYF; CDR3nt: TGTGCCAGCAGCTTGAGGGGCCCTGGAAACACCATATATTTT
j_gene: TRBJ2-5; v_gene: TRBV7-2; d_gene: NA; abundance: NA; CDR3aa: CASSPGVRETQYF; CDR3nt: TGTGCCAGCAGCCCGGGGGTGAGAGAGACCCAGTACTTC
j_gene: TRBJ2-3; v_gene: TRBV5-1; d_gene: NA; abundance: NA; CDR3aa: CASSHDRNTDTQYF; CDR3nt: TGCGCCAGCAGCCACGACAGAAACACAGATACGCAGTATTTT
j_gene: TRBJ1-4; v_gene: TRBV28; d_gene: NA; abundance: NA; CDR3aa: CASSSLNEKLFF; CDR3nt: TGTGCCAGCAGTTCCCTTAATGAAAAACTGTTTTTT
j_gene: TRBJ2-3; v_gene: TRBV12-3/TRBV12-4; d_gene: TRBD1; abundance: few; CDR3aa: CAGRQGATDTQYF; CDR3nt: TGTGCCGGTCGACAGGGGGCAACAGATACGCAGTATTTT
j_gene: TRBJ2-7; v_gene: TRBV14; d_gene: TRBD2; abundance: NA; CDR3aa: CASSQVAGAAYEQYF; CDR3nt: TGTGCCAGCAGCCAAGTAGCGGGAGCGGCCTACGAGCAGTACTTC
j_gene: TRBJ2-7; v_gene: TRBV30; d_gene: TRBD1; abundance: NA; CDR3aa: CAWSRLDREPGEQYF; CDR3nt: TGTGCCTGGAGTCGCCTAGACAGGGAGCCTGGGGAGCAGTACTTC
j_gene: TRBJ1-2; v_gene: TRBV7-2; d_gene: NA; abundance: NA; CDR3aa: CASSLETPRGGYTF; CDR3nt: TGTGCCAGCAGCTTAGAAACCCCCCGGGGAGGCTACACCTTC
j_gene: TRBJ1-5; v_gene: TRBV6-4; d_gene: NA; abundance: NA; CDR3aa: CATTQRAQGRQPQHF; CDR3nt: TGTGCCACCACCCAGAGGGCGCAGGGGCGACAGCCCCAGCATTTT
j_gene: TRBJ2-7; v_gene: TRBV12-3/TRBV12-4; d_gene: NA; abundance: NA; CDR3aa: CASSFGVPYEQYF; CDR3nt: TGTGCCAGCAGTTTCGGGGTTCCCTACGAGCAGTACTTC
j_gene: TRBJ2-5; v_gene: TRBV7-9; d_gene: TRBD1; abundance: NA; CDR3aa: CASSFAWGGDSLETQYF; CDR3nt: TGTGCCAGCAGCTTCGCTTGGGGTGGGGACAGCCTAGAGACCCAGTACTTC
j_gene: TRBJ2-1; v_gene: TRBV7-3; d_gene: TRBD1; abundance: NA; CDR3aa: CASSLGGTDSYNEQFF; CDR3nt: TGTGCCAGCAGCTTAGGTGGGACAGACTCCTACAATGAGCAGTTCTTC
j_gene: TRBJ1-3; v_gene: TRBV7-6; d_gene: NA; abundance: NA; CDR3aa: CASSLVSDVASGNTIYF; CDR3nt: TGTGCCAGCAGCTTAGTCTCAGATGTGGCCTCTGGAAACACCATATATTTT
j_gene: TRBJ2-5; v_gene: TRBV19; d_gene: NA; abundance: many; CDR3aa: CASSIGIQTRVFQETQYF; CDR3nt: TGTGCCAGTAGTATTGGGATCCAGACTAGGGTGTTCCAAGAGACCCAGTACTTC
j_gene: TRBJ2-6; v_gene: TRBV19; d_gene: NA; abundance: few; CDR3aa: CASSIVRTSGANVLTF; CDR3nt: TGTGCCAGTAGTATAGTGAGGACTTCTGGGGCCAACGTCCTGACTTTC
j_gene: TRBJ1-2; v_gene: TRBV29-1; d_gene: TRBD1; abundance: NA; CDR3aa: CSVGTVSGTGSDYGYTF; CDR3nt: TGCAGCGTTGGCACTGTTTCCGGGACAGGGAGTGACTATGGCTACACCTTC
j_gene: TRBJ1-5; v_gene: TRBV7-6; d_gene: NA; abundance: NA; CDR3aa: CASSLVSFAAGPYQPQHF; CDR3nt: TGTGCCAGCAGCTTAGTGTCGTTTGCGGCAGGGCCCTATCAGCCCCAGCATTTT
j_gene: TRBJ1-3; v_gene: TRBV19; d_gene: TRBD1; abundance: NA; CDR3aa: CASSRTGGVGNTIYF; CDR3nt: TGTGCCAGTTCGCGGACAGGGGGCGTGGGAAACACCATATATTTT
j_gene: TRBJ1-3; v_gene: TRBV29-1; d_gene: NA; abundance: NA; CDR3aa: CSVVAPGHPGNTIYF; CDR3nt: TGCAGCGTTGTAGCCCCGGGACACCCTGGAAACACCATATATTTT
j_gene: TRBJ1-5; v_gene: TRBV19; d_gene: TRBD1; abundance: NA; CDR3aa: CASSAGGETLQPQHF; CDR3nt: TGTGCCAGTAGTGCAGGGGGCGAGACTCTTCAGCCCCAGCATTTT
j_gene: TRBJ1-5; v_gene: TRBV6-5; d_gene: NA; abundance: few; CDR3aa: CASSYTRAGNQPQHF; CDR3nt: TGTGCCAGCAGTTACACGCGGGCGGGGAATCAGCCCCAGCATTTT
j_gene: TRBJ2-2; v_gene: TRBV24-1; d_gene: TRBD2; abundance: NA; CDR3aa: CATSGLADGELFF; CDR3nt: TGTGCCACCAGTGGACTAGCTGACGGGGAGCTGTTTTTT
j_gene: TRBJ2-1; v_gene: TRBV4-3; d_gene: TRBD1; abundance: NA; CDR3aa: CASSRKPGQGNEQFF; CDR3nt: TGCGCCAGCAGCCGCAAACCCGGACAGGGGAATGAGCAGTTCTTC
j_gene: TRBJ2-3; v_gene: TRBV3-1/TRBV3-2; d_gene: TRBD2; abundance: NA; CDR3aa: CASSRRSGIDTDTQYF; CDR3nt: TGTGCCAGCAGCCGTCGCAGCGGGATCGACACAGATACGCAGTATTTT
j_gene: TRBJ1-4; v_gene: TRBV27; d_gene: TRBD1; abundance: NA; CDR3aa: CASSPSRDRGQKLFF; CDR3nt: TGTGCCAGCAGCCCTTCCCGGGACAGGGGGCAAAAACTGTTTTTT
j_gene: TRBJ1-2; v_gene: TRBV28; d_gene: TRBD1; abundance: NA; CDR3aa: CASSSLTGTGFGYTF; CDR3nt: TGTGCCAGCAGTTCACTTACCGGGACAGGGTTTGGCTACACCTTC
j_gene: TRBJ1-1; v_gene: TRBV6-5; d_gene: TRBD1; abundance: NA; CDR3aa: CASRLDRGANTEAFF; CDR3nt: TGTGCCAGCAGGCTGGACAGGGGAGCGAACACTGAAGCTTTCTTT
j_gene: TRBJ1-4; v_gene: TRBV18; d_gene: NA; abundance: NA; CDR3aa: CASSPGLGGANEKLFF; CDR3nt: TGTGCCAGCTCACCGGGCTTAGGAGGGGCTAATGAAAAACTGTTTTTT
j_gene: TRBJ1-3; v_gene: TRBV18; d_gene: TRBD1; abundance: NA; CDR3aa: CASSPQGQVSSGNTIYF; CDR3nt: TGTGCCAGCTCACCACAGGGACAGGTCTCATCTGGAAACACCATATATTTT
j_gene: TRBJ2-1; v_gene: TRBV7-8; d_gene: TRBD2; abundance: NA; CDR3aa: CASSLGPGGYNEQFF; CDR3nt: TGTGCCAGCAGCTTAGGGCCGGGAGGGTACAATGAGCAGTTCTTC
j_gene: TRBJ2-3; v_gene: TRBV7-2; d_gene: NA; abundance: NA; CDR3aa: CASSIVTQDAAEGTQYF; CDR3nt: TGTGCCAGCAGCATCGTCACCCAGGACGCCGCTGAGGGTACGCAGTATTTT
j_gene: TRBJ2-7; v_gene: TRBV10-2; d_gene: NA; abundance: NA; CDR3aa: CASSEWLALGYEQYF; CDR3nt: TGCGCCAGCAGTGAGTGGTTAGCGTTAGGCTACGAGCAGTACTTC
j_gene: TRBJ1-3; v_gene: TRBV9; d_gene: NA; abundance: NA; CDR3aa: CASSVGGWGVSGNTIYF; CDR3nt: TGTGCCAGCAGCGTAGGAGGCTGGGGCGTCTCTGGAAACACCATATATTTT
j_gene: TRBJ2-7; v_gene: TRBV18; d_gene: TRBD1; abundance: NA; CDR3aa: CASSERTGGYGEQYF; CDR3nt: TGTGCCAGCTCGGAGAGGACAGGGGGCTACGGCGAGCAGTACTTC
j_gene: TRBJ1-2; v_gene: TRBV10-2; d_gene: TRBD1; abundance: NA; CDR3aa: CASTGTGVNYGYTF; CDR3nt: TGCGCCAGCACAGGGACAGGGGTTAACTATGGCTACACCTTC
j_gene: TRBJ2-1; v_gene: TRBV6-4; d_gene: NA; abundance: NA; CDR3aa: CASSESGGRSYNEQFF; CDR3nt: TGTGCCAGCAGTGAGTCGGGGGGCCGCTCCTACAATGAGCAGTTCTTC
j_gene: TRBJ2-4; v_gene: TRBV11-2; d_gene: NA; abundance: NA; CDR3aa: CASSLDLQGLAKNIQYF; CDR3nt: TGTGCCAGCAGCTTAGATCTTCAGGGGCTAGCCAAAAACATTCAGTACTTC
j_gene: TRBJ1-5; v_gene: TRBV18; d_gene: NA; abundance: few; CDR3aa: CASSLLPTESNQPQHF; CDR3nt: TGTGCCAGCTCACTCCTACCGACAGAAAGCAATCAGCCCCAGCATTTT
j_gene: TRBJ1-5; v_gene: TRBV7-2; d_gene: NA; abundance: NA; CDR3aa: CASADQGNQPQHF; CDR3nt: TGTGCCAGCGCGGACCAGGGGAATCAGCCCCAGCATTTT